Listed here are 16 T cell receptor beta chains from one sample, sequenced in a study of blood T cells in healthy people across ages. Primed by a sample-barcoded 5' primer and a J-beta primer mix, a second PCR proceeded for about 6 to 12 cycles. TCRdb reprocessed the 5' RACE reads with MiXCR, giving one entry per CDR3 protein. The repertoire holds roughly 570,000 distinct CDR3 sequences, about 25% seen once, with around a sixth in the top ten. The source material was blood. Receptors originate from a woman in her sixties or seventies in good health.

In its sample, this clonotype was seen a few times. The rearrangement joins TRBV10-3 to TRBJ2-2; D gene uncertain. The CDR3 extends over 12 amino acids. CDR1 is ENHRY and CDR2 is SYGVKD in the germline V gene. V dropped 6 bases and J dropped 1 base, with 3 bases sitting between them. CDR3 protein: CAISENTGELFF. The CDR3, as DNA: TGTGCCATCAGCGAGAACACCGGGGAGCTGTTTTTT.

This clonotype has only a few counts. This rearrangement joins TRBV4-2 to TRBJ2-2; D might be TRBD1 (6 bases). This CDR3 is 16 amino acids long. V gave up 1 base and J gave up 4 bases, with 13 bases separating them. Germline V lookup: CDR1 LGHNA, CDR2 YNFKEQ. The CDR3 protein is CASSQVGGSSTGELFF. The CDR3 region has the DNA TGTGCCAGCAGCCAAGTTGGGGGCTCGAGCACCGGGGAGCTGTTTTTT.

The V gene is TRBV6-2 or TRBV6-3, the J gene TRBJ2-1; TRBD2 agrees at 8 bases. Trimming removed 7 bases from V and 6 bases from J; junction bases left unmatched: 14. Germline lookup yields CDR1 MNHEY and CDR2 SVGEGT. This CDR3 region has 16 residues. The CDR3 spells CASTERGHRTPNEQFF. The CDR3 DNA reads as TGTGCCAGCACCGAGCGGGGGCACCGAACCCCCAATGAGCAGTTCTTC.

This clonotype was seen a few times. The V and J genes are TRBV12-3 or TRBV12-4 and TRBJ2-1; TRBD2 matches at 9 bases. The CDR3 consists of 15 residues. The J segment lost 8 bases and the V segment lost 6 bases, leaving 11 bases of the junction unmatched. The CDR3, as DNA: TGTGCCAGCAGACCAATTAGCGGGGGTAGCGATGAGCAGTTCTTC. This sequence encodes CASRPISGGSDEQFF.

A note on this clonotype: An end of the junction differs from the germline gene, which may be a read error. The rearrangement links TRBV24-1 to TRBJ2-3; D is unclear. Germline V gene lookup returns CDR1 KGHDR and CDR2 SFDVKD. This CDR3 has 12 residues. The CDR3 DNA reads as TGTGCCACCAGTGATTCCCTAACCACGCAGTGTTTT. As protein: CATSDSLTTQCF.

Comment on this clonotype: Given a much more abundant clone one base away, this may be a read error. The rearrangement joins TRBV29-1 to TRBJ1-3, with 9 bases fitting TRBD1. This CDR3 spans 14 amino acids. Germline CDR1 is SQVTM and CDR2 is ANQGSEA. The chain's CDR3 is CSVGWTGVGNAIYF. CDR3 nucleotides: TGCAGCGTTGGTTGGACAGGGGTTGGAAACGCCATATATTTT.

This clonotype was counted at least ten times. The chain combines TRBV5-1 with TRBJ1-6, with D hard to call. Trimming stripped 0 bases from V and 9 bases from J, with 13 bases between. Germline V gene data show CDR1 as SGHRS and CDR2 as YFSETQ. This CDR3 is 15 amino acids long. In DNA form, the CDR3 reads TGCGCCAGCAGCTTGGATAACCCCCGAATTTCACCCCTCCACTTT. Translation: CASSLDNPRISPLHF. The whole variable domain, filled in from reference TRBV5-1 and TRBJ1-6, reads KAGVTQTPRYLIKTRGQQVTLSCSPISGHRSVSWYQQTPGQGLQFLFEYFSETQRNKGNFPGRFSGRQFSNSRSEMNVSTLELGDSALYLCASSLDNPRISPLHFGNGTRLTVT.

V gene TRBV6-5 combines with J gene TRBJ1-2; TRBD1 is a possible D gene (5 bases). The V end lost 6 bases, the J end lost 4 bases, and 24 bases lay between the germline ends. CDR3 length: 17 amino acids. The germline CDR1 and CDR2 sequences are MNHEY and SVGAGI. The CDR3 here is CASRRGGTGLGSYGYTF. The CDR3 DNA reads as TGTGCCAGCAGACGCGGGGGGACGGGGCTCGGGTCCTATGGCTACACCTTC.

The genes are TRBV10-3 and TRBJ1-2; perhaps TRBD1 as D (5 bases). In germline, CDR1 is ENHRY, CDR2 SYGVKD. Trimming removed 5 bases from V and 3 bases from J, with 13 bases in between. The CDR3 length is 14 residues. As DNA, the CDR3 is TGTGCCATCAGTAGTAGCGGGGGAGACTATGGCTACACCTTC. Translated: CAISSSGGDYGYTF.

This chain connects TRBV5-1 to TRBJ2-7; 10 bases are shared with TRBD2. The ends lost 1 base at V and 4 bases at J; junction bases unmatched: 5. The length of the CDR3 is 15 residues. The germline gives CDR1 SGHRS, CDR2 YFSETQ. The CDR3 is CASSLSSSGGYEQYF. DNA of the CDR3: TGCGCCAGCAGCTTGTCATCTAGCGGGGGATACGAGCAGTACTTC.

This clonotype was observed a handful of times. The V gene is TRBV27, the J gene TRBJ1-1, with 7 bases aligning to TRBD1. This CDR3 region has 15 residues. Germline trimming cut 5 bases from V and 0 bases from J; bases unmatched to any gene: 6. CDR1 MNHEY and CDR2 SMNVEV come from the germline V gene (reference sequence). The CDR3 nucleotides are TGTGCCAGCAGTCCCACAGGGGTTATGAACACTGAAGCTTTCTTT. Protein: CASSPTGVMNTEAFF.

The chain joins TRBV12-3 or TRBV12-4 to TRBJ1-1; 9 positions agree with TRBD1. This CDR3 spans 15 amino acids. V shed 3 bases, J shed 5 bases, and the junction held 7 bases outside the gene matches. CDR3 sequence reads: CASSFITGGFTEAFF. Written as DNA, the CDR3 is TGTGCCAGCAGTTTTATCACAGGGGGCTTTACTGAAGCTTTCTTT.

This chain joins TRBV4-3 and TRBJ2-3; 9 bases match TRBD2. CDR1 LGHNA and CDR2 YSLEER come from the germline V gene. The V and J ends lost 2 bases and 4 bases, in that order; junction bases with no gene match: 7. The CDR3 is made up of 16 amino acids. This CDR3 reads CASSQRAGGLSDTQYF. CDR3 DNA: TGCGCCAGCAGCCAACGGGCGGGGGGGTTGTCAGATACGCAGTATTTT.

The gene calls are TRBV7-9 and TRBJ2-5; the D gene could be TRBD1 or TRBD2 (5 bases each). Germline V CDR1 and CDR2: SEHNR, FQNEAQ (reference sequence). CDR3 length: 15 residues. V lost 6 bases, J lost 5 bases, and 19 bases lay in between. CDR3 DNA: TGTGCCAGCAGGATTTCGGGCTCCGAGGGGGAGACCCAGTACTTC. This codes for CASRISGSEGETQYF.

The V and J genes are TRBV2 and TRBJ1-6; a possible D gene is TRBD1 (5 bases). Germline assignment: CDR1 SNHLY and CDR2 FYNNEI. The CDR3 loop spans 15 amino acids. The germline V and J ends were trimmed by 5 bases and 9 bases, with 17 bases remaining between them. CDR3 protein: CASSPGGDGGSPLHF. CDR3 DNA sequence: TGTGCCAGCAGTCCGGGGGGGGACGGTGGTTCACCCCTCCACTTT.

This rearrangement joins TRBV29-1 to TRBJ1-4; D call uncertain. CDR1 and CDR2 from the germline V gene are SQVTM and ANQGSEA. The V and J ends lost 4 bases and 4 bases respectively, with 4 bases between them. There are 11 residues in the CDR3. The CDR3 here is CSVASNEKLFF. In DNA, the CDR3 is TGCAGCGTTGCGAGTAATGAAAAACTGTTTTTT. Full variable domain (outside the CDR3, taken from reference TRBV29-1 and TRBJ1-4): SAVISQKPSRDICQRGTSLTIQCQVDSQVTMMFWYRQQPGQSLTLIATANQGSEATYESGFVIDKFPISRPNLTFSTLTVSNMSPEDSSIYLCSVASNEKLFFGSGTQLSVL.